This T cell receptor beta chain was sequenced during a study of regulatory T cells in long-lasting Graves disease. General study findings and limits: With a small sample size, accuracy may have been reduced.

Described time point: newly diagnosed GD, antithyroid drugs for less than 3 months. Following extraction of RNA from PBMCs, that RNA was used to make the TCR library. CDR1 MNHEY and CDR2 SMNVEV come from the germline V gene (reference sequence). Trimming removed 3 bases from V and 3 bases from J, with 9 bases in between. This CDR3 comprises 13 residues. As to this clonotype: Its antigen is unidentified.

Arm-PCR of CDR3 regions and iRepertoire HTBI primers were used to build TCR beta libraries. Study processing details: Samples jointly harbored 62 TRBV and some 13 TRBJ segments. TCRdb processed the multiplex PCR reads anew with MiXCR; each CDR3 protein has one entry. The V and J calls come from TCRdb's annotation, not from the publication. The profile shows under 250,000 distinct CDR3 sequences, roughly 20% of them singletons. These data were also filed under a second study, of T cells in Graves' hyperthyroidism and ophthalmopathy.

The chain carries TRBV27 and TRBJ2-7; unclear D gene. The source of this sequence is a young woman with Graves disease. Source: peripheral blood mononuclear cells (PBMCs), taken at new diagnosis, from a patient treated with antithyroid drugs. This CDR3 is CASSLGVVYEQYF. The CDR3 DNA reads as TGTGCCAGCAGTTTGGGTGTAGTCTACGAGCAGTACTTC.